These 3 T cell receptor beta chains were sequenced from one sample in a study of blood T cell repertoires in COVID-19. Repertoires were generated with immunoSEQ multiplex PCR, while TCRdb's copy carries only in-frame clones and drops some. Among 250,000 or so clones listed, about 84% were seen once. Specimen: PBMCs or T cells enriched from blood (not recorded which). The origin of the receptors is a woman in her 50s who had recovered from COVID-19.

V is TRBV2 and J is TRBJ2-7, with D hard to call. This CDR3 is 11 amino acids long. CDR1 is SNHLY and CDR2 is FYNNEI in the germline V gene. Trimming removed 7 bases from V and 4 bases from J, with 8 bases in between. CDR3 coding DNA: TGTGCCAGCAAAGAGGAGTACGAGCAGTACTTC. Amino acids: CASKEEYEQYF.

The chain couples TRBV19 to TRBJ2-3, with a tentative D call TRBD1 (6 bases). This CDR3 is 18 amino acids long. The V end lost 0 bases, the J end lost 4 bases, and 20 bases lay between the germline ends. Germline CDR1 and CDR2: LNHDA and SQIVND (reference sequence). The CDR3 is CASSIDLFRTASPDTQYF. The CDR3 nucleotides read TGTGCCAGTAGTATAGATCTATTCAGGACAGCAAGTCCAGATACGCAGTATTTT. Drawing the rest from reference TRBV19 and TRBJ2-3, the complete variable domain is DGGITQSPKYLFRKEGQNVTLSCEQNLNHDAMYWYRQDPGQGLRLIYYSQIVNDFQKGDIAEGYSVSREKKESFPLTVTSAQKNPTAFYLCASSIDLFRTASPDTQYFGPGTRLTVL.

CDR3 sequence (DNA): TGTGCCAGCAGCTATCTACCGGGGGGCTCCTACGAGCAGTACTTC. This codes for CASSYLPGGSYEQYF. The chain recombines TRBV7-2 with TRBJ2-7, with 7 nucleotides matching TRBD2. CDR3 size: 15 residues. Trimming cost V 4 bases and J 0 bases; bases outside gene matches: 6. Germline values: CDR1 SGHTA, CDR2 FQGNSA.